The sequence of this T cell receptor beta chain was determined in a study of PD-1 blockade in mismatch repair-deficient tumors (dated by TCRdb to the late 2010s). Some background on the complete study: Between September 2013 and late 2016, the trial enrolled some 86 consecutive patients with approximately twelve mismatch repair-deficient cancer types, every one of whom had been previously treated and was progressing. Tumor-associated T cell clones were tracked in the peripheral blood of patients responding to PD-1 blockade by deep sequencing of TCR CDR3 regions.

According to the study, the label for this sample's time point signals: roughly ten-day in vitro stimulation with candidate neoantigen peptide 5. Mismatch repair deficiency in every enrolled patient was established by polymerase chain reaction or immunohistochemistry. A few patients who responded to pembrolizumab therapy underwent TCR sequencing. Each of seven ELISpot-reactive candidate neoantigen peptides was used in an approximately ten-day in vitro stimulation prior to TCR sequencing. A control culture with no peptide was handled in the same way and served as the baseline for calculating clone fold changes. Pembrolizumab PD-1 blockade was prospectively tested in advanced mismatch repair-deficient cancers, regardless of tissue of origin, in the phase II trial. The method behind the library was the immunoSEQ multiplex PCR assay. The published analysis was carried out like this. Clones were defined as neoantigen-specific by significant expansion to the relevant peptide and no significant expansion to any other tested peptide. Here the immuneACCESS table is served through TCRdb, limited to in-frame sequences with V and J called. Missing clones are a known gap in these copies; in checked studies unresolved V genes cover under half, and the rest lacks a known reason. V and J calls and clone size come straight from that table; D and trimming were deduced from the DNA. The sample table contains about 15,000 clones; only one count was recorded for approximately 84% of them. The ten largest account for roughly 9.8% of the sample.

Points on this clone: No antigen is known for it. Within one base of it there is no much larger clone, and no base qualities were kept.

The research as a whole found: Clones residing in the tumor, which were often undetectable in blood before treatment, expanded quickly after pembrolizumab and then contracted, generally before radiologic responses. Clonal expansion was elicited by three of the seven peptides, yielding over a hundred unique blood TCRs of which seven were also found in tumor, and every positive peptide was derived from frameshift mutations.

The CDR3, cysteine through phenylalanine, is 15 amino acids long. The read is trimmed to its CDR3 DNA, 45 bases read in frame from base 1. From a lookup of the germline V gene, CDR1 and CDR2 are SGDLS and YYNGEE. V loses 4 bases of germline sequence and J loses 1 base, and the interval between the two ends is 11 bases. The receptor chain draws on TRBV9 and TRBJ2-2, with the D gene too uncertain to name. Material: cells cultured in vitro, obtained from a patient treated with pembrolizumab. The TCR was taken from an adult with mismatch repair-deficient cancer. For the CDR3, the sequence is CASSSRTVNTGELFF. The bases are TGTGCCAGCAGCTCCCGGACGGTGAACACCGGGGAGCTGTTTTTT.